Listed below are T cell receptor beta chains from one sample, sequenced in a study of cytomegalovirus exposure and HLA in healthy donors. Using immunoSEQ multiplex PCR, the repertoire was profiled, and TCRdb retains in-frame clones only, with some absent. The profile shows approximately 160,000 clones, 80% of them singletons. Sample: PBMCs. All receptors derive from a man younger than 40 in good health and CMV-seropositive. Each CDR3 is given with its conserved first and last residue. The D gene is left open where the match is weak. Clone size is given for some rows only: seen once, a few or many times, or a class if the clone is expanded.

>-|TRBV6-6|TRBJ2-3|TRBD2
TGTGCCAGCAGTTACTCGTTCCGCGGGGGTACAGATACGCAGTATTTT
CASSYSFRGGTDTQYF
>-|TRBV11-2|TRBJ2-1|-
TGTGCCAGCAGCTTAGATGAGCAGGGGTACAATGAGCAGTTCTTC
CASSLDEQGYNEQFF
>-|TRBV19|TRBJ1-5|-
TGTGCCAGTGCCCAAGTGAGGGGGGGGGCAAATCAGCCCCAGCATTTT
CASAQVRGGANQPQHF
>-|TRBV7-8|TRBJ1-2|-
TGTGCCAGCAGCTTAGCGCGACAGGAGTATGGCTACACCTTC
CASSLARQEYGYTF
>-|TRBV12-5|TRBJ2-3|TRBD2
TGTGCTAGTGGTTTGGTAATCTCGGGAGGGCCGAATACGCAGTATTTT
CASGLVISGGPNTQYF
>-|TRBV7-9|TRBJ2-1|-
TGTGCCAGCAGCTCCTTCAAGGGAGGTACCTACAATGAGCAGTTCTTC
CASSSFKGGTYNEQFF
>-|TRBV15|TRBJ2-1|TRBD2
TGTGCCACCAGCAGACTAGCGGGATTCAGTGAGCAGTTCTTC
CATSRLAGFSEQFF
>-|TRBV6-5|TRBJ2-7|-
TGTGCCAGCAGTTATGGCCCCACGGGCTACGAGCAGTACTTC
CASSYGPTGYEQYF
>-|TRBV9|TRBJ1-5|-
TGTGCCAGCAGCGTTACAGATGATAGCAATCAGCCCCAGCATTTT
CASSVTDDSNQPQHF
>-|TRBV5-4|TRBJ1-1|TRBD1
TGTGCCAGCAGCTCTCCGCCGGGACAGGGCGACCGGGTGGCTTTCTTT
CASSSPPGQGDRVAFF
>-|TRBV7-2|TRBJ1-2|-
TGTGCCAGCAGCCGCCCAGCAGGGAGGGAAAGCTACACCTTC
CASSRPAGRESYTF
>-|TRBV7-9|TRBJ2-2|TRBD2
TGTTCCAGCAGCTTACCGCGGGAGACGGTCGGGGAGCTGTTTTTT
CSSSLPRETVGELFF
>-|TRBV5-1|TRBJ1-2|-
TGCGCCAGCAGCTTTCAGGGGTTGGATGGCTACACCTTC
CASSFQGLDGYTF
>-|TRBV6-5|TRBJ2-1|TRBD1
TGTGCCAGCAGTTACGGAAGGACAGGCTCCTACAATGAGCAGTTCTTC
CASSYGRTGSYNEQFF
>-|TRBV6-5|TRBJ2-1|TRBD2
TGTGCCAGCAGACAGAGCGGGGCCAACAATGAGCAGTTCTTC
CASRQSGANNEQFF
>once|TRBV11-2|TRBJ1-6|-
TGTGCCAGCAGCGTCAACCCGAGTAATTCACCCCTCCACTTT
CASSVNPSNSPLHF
>-|TRBV6-5|TRBJ2-5|TRBD1
TGTGCCAGCAGCTCGGACAGGGAAGAGACCCAGTACTTC
CASSSDREETQYF
>-|TRBV29-1|TRBJ1-2|-
TGCACCGTGGGGGCGGGGGGCGCCGGAGGTGGCTACACCTTC
CTVGAGGAGGGYTF
>-|TRBV5-1|TRBJ1-1|TRBD1
TGCGCCAGCAGCTCGGGACAGGGGTTTGCTGAAGCTTTCTTT
CASSSGQGFAEAFF
>-|TRBV28|TRBJ2-4|-
TGTGCCAGCAGCTTTCAGAAACAGGCCAAAAACATTCAGTACTTC
CASSFQKQAKNIQYF
>-|TRBV7-3|TRBJ2-3|TRBD2
TGTGCCAGCAGCTTACTAGCGGGAATGGATACGCAGTATTTT
CASSLLAGMDTQYF
>once|TRBV21-1|TRBJ2-3|-
TGTGCCAGCAGCAAAGGACTAGCGGGACCCACAGATACGCAGTATTTT
CASSKGLAGPTDTQYF
>-|TRBV5-6|TRBJ1-2|-
TGTGCCAGCTCCCCGACTTGGTCGGGGAGAGGCTACACCTTC
CASSPTWSGRGYTF
>-|TRBV19|TRBJ2-5|TRBD1
TGTGCCAGTAGTCCGGGACAGGGCGGAAAGACCCAGTACTTC
CASSPGQGGKTQYF
>-|TRBV27|TRBJ2-7|TRBD2
TGTGCCAGCAGTTTACCGGGGACTAGCGGGATCTACGAGCAGTACTTC
CASSLPGTSGIYEQYF
>-|TRBV18|TRBJ1-4|-
TGTGCCAGCTCACCACGCCAGGATAATGAAAAACTGTTTTTT
CASSPRQDNEKLFF
>-|TRBV9|TRBJ2-7|-
TGTGCCAGCAGCGCAAGTAGGGGACAGCCTAGCGATACCTACGAGCAGTACTTC
CASSASRGQPSDTYEQYF
>-|TRBV13|TRBJ2-5|-
TGTGCCAGCAGCTTGGTGGACAAAGAGACCCAGTACTTC
CASSLVDKETQYF
>-|TRBV4-3|TRBJ2-2|-
TGCGCCAGCAGCCAAGATACGCGGCAGGGGAGTACCGGGGAGCTGTTTTTT
CASSQDTRQGSTGELFF
>-|TRBV15|TRBJ1-4|-
TGTGCCACCAGCAGAGATCCGGGAAATGCTGGTGAAAAACTGTTTTTT
CATSRDPGNAGEKLFF
>-|TRBV4-1|TRBJ2-7|TRBD2
TGCGCCAGCAGCCCCCAAGCACTAGCGGGAGACTACGAGCAGTACTTC
CASSPQALAGDYEQYF
>-|TRBV6-5|TRBJ2-3|-
TGTGCCAGCAGCTCGTTTGGGGGCGGGACAGATACGCAGTATTTT
CASSSFGGGTDTQYF
>once|TRBV28|TRBJ2-1|-
TGTGCCAGCAGCCAAATGGGACTTGACGATGAGCAGTTCTTC
CASSQMGLDDEQFF
>few|TRBV27|TRBJ2-7|TRBD2
TGTGCCAGCAGTTCCGGGACTAGCAGGTTCTACGAGCAGTACTTC
CASSSGTSRFYEQYF
>-|TRBV5-1|TRBJ1-1|TRBD1
TGCGCCAGCAGCTTGGTTTACAGGGGATCGAACACTGAAGCTTTCTTT
CASSLVYRGSNTEAFF
>-|TRBV25-1|TRBJ2-3|TRBD2
TGTGCCAGCGGGACGACTAGCGGGGGATTGATGGATACGCAGTATTTT
CASGTTSGGLMDTQYF
>-|TRBV5-1|TRBJ2-2|TRBD2
TGCGCCAGCAGCTTGACTAGCGGGTTGTACACCGGGGAGCTGTTTTTT
CASSLTSGLYTGELFF
>-|TRBV4-1|TRBJ2-7|-
TGCGCCAGCAGCCAAGTCACGGGGTCAGACTACGAGCAGTACTTC
CASSQVTGSDYEQYF
>once|TRBV5-1|TRBJ2-5|-
TGCGCCAGCAGCTTCTGGGGCGGTGGTTCTTCGACCCAGTACTTC
CASSFWGGGSSTQYF
>-|TRBV6-6|TRBJ2-7|TRBD2
TGTGCCAGCAGTTACGGGTCTAGCGGGATCGAGCAGTACTTC
CASSYGSSGIEQYF
>-|TRBV5-1|TRBJ2-3|TRBD2
TGCGCCAGCAGCTACGGACTAGCGGCCACAGATACGCAGTATTTT
CASSYGLAATDTQYF
>few|TRBV6-6|TRBJ1-1|TRBD1
TGTGCCAGCAGTAGCCCCAGGGGGCAGGGGAACACTGAAGCTTTCTTT
CASSSPRGQGNTEAFF
>-|TRBV15|TRBJ2-7|-
TGTGCCACCAGCAGACAGGGGCCTACCGAGCAGTACTTC
CATSRQGPTEQYF
>few|TRBV2|TRBJ2-2|TRBD1
TGTGCCAGCAGATACGGGACAGGGGTCGGGGAGCTGTTTTTT
CASRYGTGVGELFF
>-|TRBV11-3|TRBJ2-3|-
TGTGCCAGCAGCTTAGATCATTGGGGACACCCCACAGATACGCAGTATTTT
CASSLDHWGHPTDTQYF
>-|TRBV7-6|TRBJ2-5|TRBD1
TGTGCCAGCAGACCGGGACAGAATCAGGAGACCCAGTACTTC
CASRPGQNQETQYF
>few|TRBV29-1|TRBJ2-7|TRBD1
TGCAGCGTTGAGGGCCTGGACAGGGCGCACTACGAGCAGTACTTC
CSVEGLDRAHYEQYF
>-|TRBV7-2|TRBJ2-7|TRBD1
TGTGCCAGCAGGCCTCCCGGGACAGGAGTCGACGAGCAGTACTTC
CASRPPGTGVDEQYF